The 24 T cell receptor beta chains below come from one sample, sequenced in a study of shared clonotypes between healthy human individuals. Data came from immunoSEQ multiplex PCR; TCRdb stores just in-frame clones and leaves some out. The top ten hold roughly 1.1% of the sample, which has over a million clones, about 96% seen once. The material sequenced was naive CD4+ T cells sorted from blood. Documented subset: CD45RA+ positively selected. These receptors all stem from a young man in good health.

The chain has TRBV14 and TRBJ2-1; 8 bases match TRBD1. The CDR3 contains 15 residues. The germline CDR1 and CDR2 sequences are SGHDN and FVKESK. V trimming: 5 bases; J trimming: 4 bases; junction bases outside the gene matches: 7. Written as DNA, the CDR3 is TGTGCCAGCAGCGCGCTCCGACAGGGGTACAATGAGCAGTTCTTC. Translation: CASSALRQGYNEQFF.

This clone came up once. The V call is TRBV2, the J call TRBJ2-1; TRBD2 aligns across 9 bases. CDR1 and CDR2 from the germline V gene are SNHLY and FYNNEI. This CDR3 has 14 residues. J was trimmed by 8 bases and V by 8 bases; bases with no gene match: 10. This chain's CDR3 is CASLSREGPDEQFF. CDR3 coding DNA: TGTGCCAGCTTATCGCGGGAGGGCCCGGATGAGCAGTTCTTC.

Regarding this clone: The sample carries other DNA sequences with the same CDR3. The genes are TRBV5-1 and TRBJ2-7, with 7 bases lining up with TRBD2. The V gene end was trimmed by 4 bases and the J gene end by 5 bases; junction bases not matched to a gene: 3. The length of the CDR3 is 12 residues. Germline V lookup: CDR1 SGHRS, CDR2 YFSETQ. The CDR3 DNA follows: TGCGCCAGCAGCCCTCGGGGGGACGAGCAGTACTTC. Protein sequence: CASSPRGDEQYF.

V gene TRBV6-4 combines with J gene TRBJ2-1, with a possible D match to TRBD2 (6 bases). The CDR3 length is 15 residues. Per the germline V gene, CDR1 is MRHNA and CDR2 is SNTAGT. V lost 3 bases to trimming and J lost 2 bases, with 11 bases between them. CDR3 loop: CASSEEAGTYNEQFF. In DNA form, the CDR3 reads TGTGCCAGCAGTGAAGAAGCGGGTACCTACAATGAGCAGTTCTTC.

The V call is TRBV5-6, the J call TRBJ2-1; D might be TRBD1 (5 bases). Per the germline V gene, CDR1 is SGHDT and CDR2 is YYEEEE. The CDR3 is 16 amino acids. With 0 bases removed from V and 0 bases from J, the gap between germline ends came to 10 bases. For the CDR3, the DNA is TGTGCCAGCAGCTTGGGGGGCAGCAGCTCCTACAATGAGCAGTTCTTC. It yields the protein CASSLGGSSSYNEQFF.

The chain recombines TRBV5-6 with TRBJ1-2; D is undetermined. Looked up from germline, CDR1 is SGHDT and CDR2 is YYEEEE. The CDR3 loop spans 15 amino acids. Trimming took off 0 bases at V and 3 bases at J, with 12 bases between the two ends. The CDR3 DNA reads TGTGCCAGCAGCTTGGTTTCCCCCTTTGACTATGGCTACACCTTC. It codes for CASSLVSPFDYGYTF.

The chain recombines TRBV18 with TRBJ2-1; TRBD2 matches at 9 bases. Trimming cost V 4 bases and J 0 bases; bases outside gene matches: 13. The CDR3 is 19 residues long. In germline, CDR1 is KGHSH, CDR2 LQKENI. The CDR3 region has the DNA TGTGCCAGCTCACGCAATCCGGGACTAGCTTCGAGCTCCTACAATGAGCAGTTCTTC. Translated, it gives CASSRNPGLASSSYNEQFF.

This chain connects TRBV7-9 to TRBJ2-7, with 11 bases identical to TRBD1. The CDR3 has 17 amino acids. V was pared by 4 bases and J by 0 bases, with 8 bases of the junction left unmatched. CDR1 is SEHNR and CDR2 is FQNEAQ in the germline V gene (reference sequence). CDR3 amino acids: CASSSTVGQGGSYEQYF. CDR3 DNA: TGTGCCAGCAGCTCAACGGTGGGACAGGGGGGCTCCTACGAGCAGTACTTC.

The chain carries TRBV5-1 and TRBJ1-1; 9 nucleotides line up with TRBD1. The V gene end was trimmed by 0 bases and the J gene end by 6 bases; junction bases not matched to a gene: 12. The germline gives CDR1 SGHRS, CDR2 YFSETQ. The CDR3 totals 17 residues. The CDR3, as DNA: TGCGCCAGCAGCTTGGGGGACAGGGTTTTCTTTAGGGCTGAAGCTTTCTTT. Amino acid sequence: CASSLGDRVFFRAEAFF.

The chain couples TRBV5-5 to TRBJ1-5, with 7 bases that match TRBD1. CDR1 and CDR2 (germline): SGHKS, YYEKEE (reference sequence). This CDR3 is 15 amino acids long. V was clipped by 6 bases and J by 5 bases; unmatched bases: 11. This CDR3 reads CASTRSGDRDQPQHF. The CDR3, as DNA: TGTGCCAGCACACGTTCTGGGGACAGAGATCAGCCCCAGCATTTT.

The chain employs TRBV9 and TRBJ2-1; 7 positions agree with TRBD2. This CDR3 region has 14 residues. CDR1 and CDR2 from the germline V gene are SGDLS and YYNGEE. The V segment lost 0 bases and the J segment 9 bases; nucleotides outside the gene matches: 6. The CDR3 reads CASSVGTSYFEQFF. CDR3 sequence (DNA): TGTGCCAGCAGCGTAGGGACTAGTTACTTTGAGCAGTTCTTC.

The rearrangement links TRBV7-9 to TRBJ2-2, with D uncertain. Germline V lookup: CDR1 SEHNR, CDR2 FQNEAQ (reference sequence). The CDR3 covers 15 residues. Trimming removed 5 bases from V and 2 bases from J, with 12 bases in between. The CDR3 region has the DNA TGTGCCAGCAGCCCCCCGGTTTATAACACCGGGGAGCTGTTTTTT. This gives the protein CASSPPVYNTGELFF.

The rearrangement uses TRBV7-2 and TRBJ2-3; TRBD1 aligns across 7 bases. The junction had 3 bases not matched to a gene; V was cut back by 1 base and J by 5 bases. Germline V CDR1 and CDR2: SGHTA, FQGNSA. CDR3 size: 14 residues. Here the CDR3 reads CASSLGDREDTQYF. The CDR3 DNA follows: TGTGCCAGCAGCTTAGGAGACAGGGAAGATACGCAGTATTTT. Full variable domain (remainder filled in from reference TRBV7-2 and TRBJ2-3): GAGVSQSPSNKVTEKGKDVELRCDPISGHTALYWYRQSLGQGLEFLIYFQGNSAPDKSGLPSDRFSAERTGGSVSTLTIQRTQQEDSAVYLCASSLGDREDTQYFGPGTRLTVL.

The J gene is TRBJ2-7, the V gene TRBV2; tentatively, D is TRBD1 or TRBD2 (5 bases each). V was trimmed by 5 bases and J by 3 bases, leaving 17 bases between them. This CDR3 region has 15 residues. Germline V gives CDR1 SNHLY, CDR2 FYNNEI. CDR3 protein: CASSLEGPPDYEQYF. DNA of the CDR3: TGTGCCAGCAGTCTCGAGGGACCACCCGACTACGAGCAGTACTTC.

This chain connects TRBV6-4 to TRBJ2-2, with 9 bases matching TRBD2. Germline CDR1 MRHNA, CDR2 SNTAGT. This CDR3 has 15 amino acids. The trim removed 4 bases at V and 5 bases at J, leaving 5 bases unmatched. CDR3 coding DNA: TGTGCCAGCAGTGTAATAGCGGGAGTGACCGGGGAGCTGTTTTTT. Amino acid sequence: CASSVIAGVTGELFF.

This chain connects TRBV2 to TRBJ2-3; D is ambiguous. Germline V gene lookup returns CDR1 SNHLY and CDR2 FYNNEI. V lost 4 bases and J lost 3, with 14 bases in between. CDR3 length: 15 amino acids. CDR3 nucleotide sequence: TGTGCCAGCAGTGGAGGCCGCTGGGGAACAGATACGCAGTATTTT. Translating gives CASSGGRWGTDTQYF.

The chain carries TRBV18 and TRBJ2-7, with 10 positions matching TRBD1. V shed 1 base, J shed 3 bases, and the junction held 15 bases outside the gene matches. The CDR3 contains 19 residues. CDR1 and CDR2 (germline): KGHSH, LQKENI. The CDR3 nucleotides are TGTGCCAGCTCACCACTGCCGGGACAGGGGCCGAGCCAGAACTACGAGCAGTACTTC. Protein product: CASSPLPGQGPSQNYEQYF.

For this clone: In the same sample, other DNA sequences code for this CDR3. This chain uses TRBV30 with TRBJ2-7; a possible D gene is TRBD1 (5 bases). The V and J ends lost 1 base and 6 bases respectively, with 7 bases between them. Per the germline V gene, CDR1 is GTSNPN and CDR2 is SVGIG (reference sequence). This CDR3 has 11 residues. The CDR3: CAWSGGGEQYF. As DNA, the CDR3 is TGTGCCTGGAGTGGGGGCGGCGAGCAGTACTTC.

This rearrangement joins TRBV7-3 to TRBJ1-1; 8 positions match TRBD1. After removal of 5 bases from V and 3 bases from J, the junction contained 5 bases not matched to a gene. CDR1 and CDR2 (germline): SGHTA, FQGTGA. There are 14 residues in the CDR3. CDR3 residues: CASSPTGVDTEAFF. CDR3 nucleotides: TGTGCCAGCAGCCCGACAGGGGTAGACACTGAAGCTTTCTTT.

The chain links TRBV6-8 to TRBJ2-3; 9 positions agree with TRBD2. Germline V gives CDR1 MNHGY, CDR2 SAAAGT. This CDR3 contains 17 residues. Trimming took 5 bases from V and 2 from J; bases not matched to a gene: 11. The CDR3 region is CASSIPPAGGPTDTQYF. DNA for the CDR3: TGTGCCAGCAGTATCCCCCCGGCGGGAGGGCCCACAGATACGCAGTATTTT.

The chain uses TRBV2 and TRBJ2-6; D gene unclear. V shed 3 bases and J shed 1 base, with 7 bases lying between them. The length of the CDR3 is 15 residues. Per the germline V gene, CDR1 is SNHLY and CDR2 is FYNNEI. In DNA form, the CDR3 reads TGTGCCAGCAGTGATTCGCATTCTGGGGCCAACGTCCTGACTTTC. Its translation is CASSDSHSGANVLTF.

The CDR3 nucleotides read TGTGCCAGCACCCAAGGACAGGGCGTCGGTCCCGCTGAAGCTTTCTTT. It translates to CASTQGQGVGPAEAFF. The rearrangement joins TRBV11-3 to TRBJ1-1; 8 bases are shared with TRBD1. V trimming: 7 bases; J trimming: 6 bases; junction bases outside the gene matches: 16. CDR1 and CDR2 from the germline V gene are SGHNT and YENEEA. CDR3 length: 16 amino acids.

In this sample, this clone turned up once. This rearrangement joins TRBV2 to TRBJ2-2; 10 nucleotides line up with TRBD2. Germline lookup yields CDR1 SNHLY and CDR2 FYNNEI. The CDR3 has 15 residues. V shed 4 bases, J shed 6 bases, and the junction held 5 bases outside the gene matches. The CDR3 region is CASSALSGGAGELFF. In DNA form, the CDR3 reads TGTGCCAGCAGTGCACTCAGCGGGGGGGCCGGGGAGCTGTTTTTT.

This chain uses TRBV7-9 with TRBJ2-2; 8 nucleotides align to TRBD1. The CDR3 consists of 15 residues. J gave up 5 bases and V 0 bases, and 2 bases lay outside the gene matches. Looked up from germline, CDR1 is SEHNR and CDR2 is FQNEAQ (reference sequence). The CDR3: CASSLARGRTGELFF. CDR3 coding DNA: TGTGCCAGCAGCTTAGCCAGGGGGCGGACCGGGGAGCTGTTTTTT. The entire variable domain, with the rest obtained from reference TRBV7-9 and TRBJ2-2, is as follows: DTGVSQNPRHKITKRGQNVTFRCDPISEHNRLYWYRQTLGQGPEFLTYFQNEAQLEKSRLLSDRFSAERPKGSFSTLEIQRTEQGDSAMYLCASSLARGRTGELFFGEGSRLTVL.